This T cell receptor (beta chain) appears in the sequencing data of a study of blood T cell repertoires in COVID-19. Germline assignment: CDR1 SGHTA and CDR2 FQGNSA. CDR3 size: 15 residues. With 4 bases removed from V and 0 bases from J, the gap between germline ends came to 13 bases. Data came from immunoSEQ multiplex PCR; TCRdb stores just in-frame clones and leaves some out. The sample has roughly 300,000 clones; 89% are singletons. V gene TRBV7-2 combines with J gene TRBJ2-7; D is perhaps TRBD1 (6 bases). The sample was peripheral blood. This TCR was sampled from a young man who had recovered from COVID-19. The CDR3 loop reads CASSSEDRDSYEQYF. DNA of the CDR3: TGTGCCAGCAGCTCTGAGGACAGAGACTCCTACGAGCAGTACTTC. The full variable domain, completed using reference TRBV7-2 and TRBJ2-7, is GAGVSQSPSNKVTEKGKDVELRCDPISGHTALYWYRQSLGQGLEFLIYFQGNSAPDKSGLPSDRFSAERTGGSVSTLTIQRTQQEDSAVYLCASSSEDRDSYEQYFGPGTRLTVT.